This entry lists 10 T cell receptor beta chains sequenced from one sample in a study of a mutant IDH1 vaccine in newly diagnosed glioma. Profiling relied on immunoSEQ multiplex PCR, and the TCRdb table lists in-frame clones only, not all of them. The data hold around 50,000 clones, with less than 85% observed a single time. Time point defined: week 47, end of study. In every dose of vaccine, 300 ug of mutant IDH1 20-mer peptide was given alongside topical imiquimod. Their antigen targets remain unknown. The specimen comprised PBMCs, sampled from a glioma patient whose treatment included an IDH1 peptide vaccine. The source of these receptors is a woman between 25 and 40 years old with glioma. Some clones in this sample may be carry-over from other donors' samples.

This clone was recorded once. This chain links TRBV2 with TRBJ1-2, with D perhaps matching TRBD1 (6 bases). V was pared by 10 bases and J by 2 bases, with 11 bases between. The CDR3 extends over 12 amino acids. Germline loops: CDR1 SNHLY, CDR2 FYNNEI. DNA for the CDR3: TGTGCCATTACGACAGGAAACTATGGCTACACCTTC. It is translated as CAITTGNYGYTF.

The V call is TRBV5-4, the J call TRBJ2-7; TRBD2 might be the D (6 bases). Germline CDR1 SGHNT, CDR2 YYREEE (reference sequence). The CDR3 length is 13 residues. Between the trimmed V and J ends, which lost 4 bases and 0 bases, there was a span of 8 bases. The CDR3 nucleotides read TGTGCCAGCAGCGCCGGGAGCTCCTACGAGCAGTACTTC. As protein: CASSAGSSYEQYF.

This sequence joins TRBV5-4 and TRBJ2-7; TRBD1 aligns across 11 bases. Germline V gene lookup returns CDR1 SGHNT and CDR2 YYREEE (reference sequence). The V gene end was trimmed by 4 bases and the J gene end by 2 bases; junction bases not matched to a gene: 2. The CDR3 is 14 residues long. The CDR3 region is CASSPGQGAYEQYF. DNA of the CDR3: TGTGCCAGCAGCCCGGGACAGGGGGCCTACGAGCAGTACTTC.

This sequence joins TRBV25-1 and TRBJ1-4; the D gene is possibly TRBD1 (5 bases). The CDR3 totals 15 residues. Germline-derived CDR1 and CDR2 are MGHDK and SYGVNS. V was shortened by 4 bases and J by 7 bases, with 16 bases between the two germline ends. CDR3 protein: CASSGWDRPGEKLFF. CDR3 sequence (DNA): TGTGCCAGCAGTGGCTGGGACCGACCTGGTGAAAAACTGTTTTTT.

The chain combines TRBV10-3 with TRBJ1-4; 7 bases are shared with TRBD1. V was pared by 9 bases and J by 8 bases, with 9 bases of the junction left unmatched. There are 13 residues in the CDR3. Per the germline V gene, CDR1 is ENHRY and CDR2 is SYGVKD. The CDR3 is CAMSRDSGEKLFF. CDR3 sequence (DNA): TGTGCCATGAGCCGGGACAGCGGAGAAAAACTGTTTTTT.

The chain uses TRBV6-1 and TRBJ1-2; TRBD1 aligns across 8 bases. The CDR3 is made up of 13 amino acids. CDR1 and CDR2 (germline): MNHNS, SASEGT. V trimming: 6 bases; J trimming: 6 bases; junction bases outside the gene matches: 6. The CDR3 bases are TGTGCCAGCAGCGGGGGCAGGGGGCATGGCTACACCTTC. This sequence encodes CASSGGRGHGYTF.

The V gene is TRBV9, the J gene TRBJ2-2; the match to TRBD2 covers 7 bases. This CDR3 region has 17 residues. V dropped 2 bases and J dropped 2; count of bases not matched to a gene: 9. CDR1 is SGDLS and CDR2 is YYNGEE in the germline V gene. CDR3 residues: CASSVYPGLTNTGELFF. CDR3 sequence (DNA): TGTGCCAGCAGCGTTTATCCGGGACTAACAAACACCGGGGAGCTGTTTTTT.

CDR3 in amino acids: CASSVALLGHDEQFF. The DNA for the CDR3 is TGTGCCAGCAGCGTAGCTTTACTAGGTCACGATGAGCAGTTCTTC. V usage is TRBV9 and J usage is TRBJ2-1; D might be TRBD2 (5 bases). CDR1 is SGDLS, CDR2 YYNGEE, per germline. This CDR3 has 15 residues. V lost 0 bases, J lost 8 bases, and 15 bases lay in between.

J is TRBJ1-1 and V is TRBV13; tentatively, D is TRBD1 (6 bases). The germline V gene encodes CDR1 PRHDT and CDR2 FYEKMQ (reference sequence). The CDR3 is made up of 17 amino acids. V was pared by 1 base and J by 2 bases, with 17 bases between. DNA of the CDR3: TGTGCCAGCAGCTTAGATAGGACAGTTTCCCAAAACACTGAAGCTTTCTTT. This sequence encodes CASSLDRTVSQNTEAFF. The entire variable domain, with the rest obtained from reference TRBV13 and TRBJ1-1, is as follows: AAGVIQSPRHLIKEKRETATLKCYPIPRHDTVYWYQQGPGQDPQFLISFYEKMQSDKGSIPDRFSAQQFSDYHSELNMSSLELGDSALYFCASSLDRTVSQNTEAFFGQGTRLTVV.

This rearrangement joins TRBV29-1 to TRBJ2-5, with 9 positions matching TRBD2. This CDR3 is 14 amino acids long. CDR1 is SQVTM, CDR2 ANQGSEA, per germline. Losses at the gene ends were 2 bases for V and 1 base for J; bases not matched to a gene: 2. In DNA, the CDR3 is TGCAGCGTTGAACTAGCGGGGATCCAAGAGACCCAGTACTTC. It codes for CSVELAGIQETQYF.